This is a list of T cell receptor beta chains from one sample in a study of blood T cell repertoires in COVID-19. The protocol was immunoSEQ multiplex PCR, while the TCRdb copy is restricted to in-frame clones and leaves out a portion. Here the sample spans some 240,000 clones, 90% being singletons. The specimen was peripheral blood. These receptors were collected from a woman aged 60-70 years with COVID-19, enrolled during active disease. The CDR3 runs from the conserved cysteine through the conserved F or W. D genes are given only for firm matches. Size is omitted from some rows. Given values are once, few, many or a class for expanded clones.

TRBD1,TRBV19,TRBJ1-5,-,TGTGCCAGTAGTGAACGACAGGGAAATGGCCAGCCCCAGCATTTT,CASSERQGNGQPQHF
TRBD1,TRBV7-7,TRBJ2-5,-,TGTGCCAGCAGCTTAGACTACAGGGGACAAGAGACCCAGTACTTC,CASSLDYRGQETQYF
TRBD1,TRBV4-3,TRBJ1-1,-,TGCGCCAGCAGCTTGGGGACAGAGAACACTGAAGCTTTCTTT,CASSLGTENTEAFF
TRBD1,TRBV5-1,TRBJ2-7,-,TGCGCCAGCGGAAACGGACAGGGAACGGGCGAGCAGTACTTC,CASGNGQGTGEQYF
-,TRBV6-2/TRBV6-3,TRBJ1-1,once,TGTGCCAGCAGTTACTCGATGGCAGGGGATAGCGGGTTTAACACTGAAGCTTTCTTT,CASSYSMAGDSGFNTEAFF
-,TRBV21-1,TRBJ1-4,-,TGTGCCAGCAGCAAAGGATCGGCAGGGGAAAGGGAAACTAATGAAAAACTGTTTTTT,CASSKGSAGERETNEKLFF
-,TRBV3-1/TRBV3-2,TRBJ1-5,-,TGTGCCAGCAGCCAATGGCAGACAGGAGGCAATCAGCCCCAGCATTTT,CASSQWQTGGNQPQHF
-,TRBV5-1,TRBJ2-7,-,TGCGCCAGCAGCTTGGGGGGCAGTGCCTACGAGCAGTACTTC,CASSLGGSAYEQYF
TRBD2,TRBV7-8,TRBJ2-1,-,TGTGCCAGCAGCTTATCGGCGGGGGGCCCCTACAATGAGCAGTTCTTC,CASSLSAGGPYNEQFF
-,TRBV7-6,TRBJ2-5,-,TGTGCCAGCAGCTTAGTCGCGAAAGAGACCCAGTACTTC,CASSLVAKETQYF
-,TRBV19,TRBJ2-3,-,TGTGCCAGTACCGGGAACCCTTTTTCTGGTACGCAGTATTTT,CASTGNPFSGTQYF
-,TRBV6-2/TRBV6-3,TRBJ2-5,-,TGTGCCAGCAGTTACGGGCCCCAGGGGGGTTTTGAGACCCAGTACTTC,CASSYGPQGGFETQYF
-,TRBV19,TRBJ2-7,-,TGTGCCAGTAGTCCCGGGATTTACGAGCAGTACTTC,CASSPGIYEQYF
-,TRBV12-3/TRBV12-4,TRBJ1-1,-,TGTGCCAGCAGTTTAGGCGTGAACACTGAAGCTTTCTTT,CASSLGVNTEAFF
-,TRBV6-6,TRBJ1-5,-,TGTGCCAGCACCAACCGGGGCAATCAGCCCCAGCATTTT,CASTNRGNQPQHF
-,TRBV10-3,TRBJ1-2,-,TGTGCCATCAGTCAGGGGAATAAGAGGGATGGCTACACCTTC,CAISQGNKRDGYTF
-,TRBV7-2,TRBJ2-3,-,TGTGCCAGCAGCTTATACAGGGTACGAGATACGCAGTATTTT,CASSLYRVRDTQYF
-,TRBV12-3/TRBV12-4,TRBJ1-5,-,TGTGCCAGCAGTCAGGTGGGGCCCCAGCATTTT,CASSQVGPQHF
-,TRBV7-2,TRBJ2-2,-,TGTGCCAGCAGCTTCCAGACAGCGAACACCGGGGAGCTGTTTTTT,CASSFQTANTGELFF
TRBD2,TRBV7-2,TRBJ2-3,-,TGTGCCAGCAGCCCCCCGGGACTAGCGGGAAGCACAGATACGCAGTATTTT,CASSPPGLAGSTDTQYF
-,TRBV7-2,TRBJ2-1,once,TGTGCCAGCAGCTTAGTGGGGGGGCGGAGCAATGAGCAGTTCTTC,CASSLVGGRSNEQFF
-,TRBV3-1/TRBV3-2,TRBJ1-5,-,TGTGCCAGCAGCCCTGGGCAGGGAAATCAGCCCCAGCATTTT,CASSPGQGNQPQHF